The present TCR beta chain was sequenced within a study of CD8 T cells in Susac syndrome. Notes on the study in general: Regarding the TCR sequencing and HLA analysis, the study admitted that a relatively small number of individuals were involved.

Remarks on this clonotype: Its antigen remains unidentified.

Sequencing of TCR beta drew on CD8+ and CD4+ T cells from blood. The CD8+ and CD4+ T cells were negatively isolated, with the TEMRA cells enriched by FACS. The germline V gene has CDR1 DFQATT and CDR2 SNEGSKA (reference sequence). Trimming removed 3 bases from V and 0 bases from J, with 11 bases in between. The CDR3 has 14 residues. An input of about 0.5 to 1 ug of RNA was subjected to reverse transcription using random hexamers. Amplification of TCR beta CDR3 spanned 54 Vbeta and 13 Jbeta via immunoSEQ multiplex PCR. TCRdb independently ran MiXCR on the immunoSEQ multiplex PCR reads; one entry per CDR3 protein. The data show about 250,000 distinct CDR3 sequences, around 93% seen once.

Specimen: CD4+ T cells from PBMCs. The chain is built from TRBV20-1 and TRBJ1-2; tentatively, D is TRBD1 (5 bases). This TCR derives from a human donor with multiple sclerosis. CDR3 sequence (DNA): TGCAGTGCTAGCCAACCAGGGTCTAACTATGGCTACACCTTC. Translating gives CSASQPGSNYGYTF.